This TCR beta chain was captured by sequencing in a study of OX40 agonist ivuxolimab in advanced cancers. Libraries were prepared by immunoSEQ multiplex PCR; TCRdb keeps only in-frame clonotypes and omits some of them. The repertoire holds 39,000 or so clones, with roughly 90% as singletons. Losses at the gene ends were 5 bases for V and 8 bases for J; bases not matched to a gene: 13. CDR3 length equals 15 residues. CDR1 is SGHRS and CDR2 is YFSETQ in the germline V gene. This receptor was taken from an adult with an advanced solid tumor such as melanoma, head and neck, liver or kidney cancer. The chain joins TRBV5-1 to TRBJ2-1; 7 nucleotides agree with TRBD1. The sequencing used CD4+ or CD8+ T cells sorted from blood, collected in a trial of the OX40 agonist ivuxolimab. CDR3 loop: CASSFGQVLSYEQFF. In DNA, the CDR3 is TGCGCCAGCAGTTTCGGACAGGTTCTTTCTTATGAGCAGTTCTTC.